This T cell receptor (beta chain) was sequenced in a study of radiation and T cells in renal cell carcinoma. General study findings and limits: Compared with controls, irradiated tumors had more, larger dominant CDR3 motifs. Irradiated tumors had higher TCR clonality than control tumors.

Germline assignment: CDR1 SGHTS and CDR2 YDEGEE. This CDR3 comprises 17 residues. Trimming cost V 1 base and J 3 bases; bases outside gene matches: 7. Only in-frame clones appear in the TCRdb table, and some are missing; sequencing was by immunoSEQ multiplex PCR. The sample includes 25,000 or so clones, 45% to 55% of them seen just once. As for this clone: The antigen is not known.

The treatment: treatment-naive control, cytoreductive nephrectomy. The tumor was a clear cell renal cell carcinoma. The sequencing used tumor tissue, collected from a patient whose treatment was nephrectomy without radiotherapy. The clonotype originates from a human donor with renal cell carcinoma. J is TRBJ1-5 and V is TRBV5-8; 10 positions match TRBD1. CDR3 loop: CASSLRGTGVFNQPQHF. The CDR3 DNA follows: TGTGCCAGCAGCTTGCGTGGGACAGGGGTTTTCAATCAGCCCCAGCATTTT. The whole variable domain, remainder taken from reference TRBV5-8 and TRBJ1-5, is EAGVTQSPTHLIKTRGQQATLRCSPISGHTSVYWYQQALGLGLQFLLWYDEGEERNRGNFPPRFSGRQFPNYSSELNVNALELEDSALYLCASSLRGTGVFNQPQHFGDGTRLSIL.